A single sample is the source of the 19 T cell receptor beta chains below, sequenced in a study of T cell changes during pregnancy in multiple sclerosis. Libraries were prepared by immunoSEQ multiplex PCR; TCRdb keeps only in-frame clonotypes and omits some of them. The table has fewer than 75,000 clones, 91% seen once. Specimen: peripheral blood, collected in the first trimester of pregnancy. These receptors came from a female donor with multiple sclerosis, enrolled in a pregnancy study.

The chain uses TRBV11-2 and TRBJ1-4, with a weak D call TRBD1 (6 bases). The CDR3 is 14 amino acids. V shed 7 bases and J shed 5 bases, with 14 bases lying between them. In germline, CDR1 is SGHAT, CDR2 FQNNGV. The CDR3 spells CASKGSRGNEKLFF. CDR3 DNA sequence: TGTGCCAGCAAAGGGTCGAGGGGGAATGAAAAACTGTTTTTT.

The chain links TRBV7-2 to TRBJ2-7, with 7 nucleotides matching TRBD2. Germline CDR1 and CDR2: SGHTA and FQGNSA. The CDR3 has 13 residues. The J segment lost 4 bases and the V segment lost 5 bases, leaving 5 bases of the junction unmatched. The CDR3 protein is CASSDTSEYEQYF. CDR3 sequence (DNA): TGTGCCAGCAGCGATACTAGCGAGTACGAGCAGTACTTC.

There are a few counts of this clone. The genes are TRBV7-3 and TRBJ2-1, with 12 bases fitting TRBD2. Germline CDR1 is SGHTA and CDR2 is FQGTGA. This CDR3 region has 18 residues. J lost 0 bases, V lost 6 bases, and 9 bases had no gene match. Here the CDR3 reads CASSLLAGGLSSYNEQFF. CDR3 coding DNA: TGTGCCAGCAGTCTCCTAGCGGGGGGGCTAAGCTCCTACAATGAGCAGTTCTTC. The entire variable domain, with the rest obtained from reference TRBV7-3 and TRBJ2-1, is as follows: GAGVSQTPSNKVTEKGKYVELRCDPISGHTALYWYRQSLGQGPEFLIYFQGTGAADDSGLPNDRFFAVRPEGSVSTLKIQRTERGDSAVYLCASSLLAGGLSSYNEQFFGPGTRLTVL.

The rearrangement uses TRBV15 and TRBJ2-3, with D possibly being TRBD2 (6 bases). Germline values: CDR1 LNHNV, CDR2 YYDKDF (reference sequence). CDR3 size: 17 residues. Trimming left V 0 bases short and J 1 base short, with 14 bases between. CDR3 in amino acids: CATSRDVGGQGTDTQYF. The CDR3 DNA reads TGTGCCACCAGCAGAGATGTCGGGGGTCAGGGCACAGATACGCAGTATTTT.

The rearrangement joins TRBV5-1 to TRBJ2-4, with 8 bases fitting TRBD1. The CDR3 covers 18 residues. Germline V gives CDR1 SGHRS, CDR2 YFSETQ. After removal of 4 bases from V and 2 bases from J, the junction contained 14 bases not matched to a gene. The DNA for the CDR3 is TGCGCCAGCAGCCCAGGGACAGGAAACCCAAGCTCCAAAAACATTCAGTACTTC. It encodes CASSPGTGNPSSKNIQYF.

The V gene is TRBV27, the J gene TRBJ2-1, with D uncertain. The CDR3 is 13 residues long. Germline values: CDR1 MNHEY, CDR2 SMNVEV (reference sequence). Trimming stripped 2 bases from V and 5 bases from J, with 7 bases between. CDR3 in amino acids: CASSLVRDNEQFF. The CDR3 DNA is TGTGCCAGCAGTTTAGTTAGAGACAATGAGCAGTTCTTC.

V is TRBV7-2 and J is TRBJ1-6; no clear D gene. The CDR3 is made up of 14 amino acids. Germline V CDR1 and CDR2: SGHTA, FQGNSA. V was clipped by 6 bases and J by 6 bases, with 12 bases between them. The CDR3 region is CASSQTRSNSPLHF. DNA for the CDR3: TGTGCCAGCAGTCAAACTCGGAGTAATTCACCCCTCCACTTT.

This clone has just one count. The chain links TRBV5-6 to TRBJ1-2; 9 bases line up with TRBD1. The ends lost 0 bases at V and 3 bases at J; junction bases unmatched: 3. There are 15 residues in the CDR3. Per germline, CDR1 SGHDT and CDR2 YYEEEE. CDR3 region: CASSLGWTGDYGYTF. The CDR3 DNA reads TGTGCCAGCAGCTTGGGGTGGACAGGGGACTATGGCTACACCTTC.

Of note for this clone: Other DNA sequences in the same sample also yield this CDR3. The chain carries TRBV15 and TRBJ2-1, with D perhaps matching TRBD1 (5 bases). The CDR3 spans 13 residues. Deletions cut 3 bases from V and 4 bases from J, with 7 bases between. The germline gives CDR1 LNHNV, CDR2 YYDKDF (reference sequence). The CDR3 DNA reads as TGTGCCACCAGCAGGGACACATACAATGAGCAGTTCTTC. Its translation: CATSRDTYNEQFF.

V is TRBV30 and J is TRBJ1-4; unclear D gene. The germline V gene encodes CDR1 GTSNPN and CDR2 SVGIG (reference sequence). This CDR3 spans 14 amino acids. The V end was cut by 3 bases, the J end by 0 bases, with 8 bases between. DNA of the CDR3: TGTGCCTGGAGCCAACTTGCAACTAATGAAAAACTGTTTTTT. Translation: CAWSQLATNEKLFF.

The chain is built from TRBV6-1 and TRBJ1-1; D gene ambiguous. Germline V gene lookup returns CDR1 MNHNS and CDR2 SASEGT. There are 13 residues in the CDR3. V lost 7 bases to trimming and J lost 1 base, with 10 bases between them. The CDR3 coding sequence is TGTGCCAGCACTCCAGGAAAGAACACTGAAGCTTTCTTT. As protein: CASTPGKNTEAFF.

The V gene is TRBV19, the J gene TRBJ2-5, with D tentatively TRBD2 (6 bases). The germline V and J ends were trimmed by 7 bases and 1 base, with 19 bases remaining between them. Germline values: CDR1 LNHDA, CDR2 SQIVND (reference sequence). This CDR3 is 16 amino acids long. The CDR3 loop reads CASIPWDSRLQETQYF. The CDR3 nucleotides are TGTGCCAGTATCCCATGGGACTCGCGCCTCCAAGAGACCCAGTACTTC.

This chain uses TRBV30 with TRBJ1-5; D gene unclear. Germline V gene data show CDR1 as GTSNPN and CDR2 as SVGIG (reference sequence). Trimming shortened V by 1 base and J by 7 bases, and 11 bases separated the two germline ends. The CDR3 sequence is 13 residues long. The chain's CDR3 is CAWSGLRLQPQHF. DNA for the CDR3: TGTGCCTGGAGTGGTCTCAGGCTGCAGCCCCAGCATTTT.

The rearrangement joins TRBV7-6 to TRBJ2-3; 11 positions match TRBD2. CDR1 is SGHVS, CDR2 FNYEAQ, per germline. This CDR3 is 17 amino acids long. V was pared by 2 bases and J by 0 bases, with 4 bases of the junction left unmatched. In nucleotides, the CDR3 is TGTGCCAGCAGCTTAACTAGCGGGGGACTTAGCACAGATACGCAGTATTTT. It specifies CASSLTSGGLSTDTQYF.

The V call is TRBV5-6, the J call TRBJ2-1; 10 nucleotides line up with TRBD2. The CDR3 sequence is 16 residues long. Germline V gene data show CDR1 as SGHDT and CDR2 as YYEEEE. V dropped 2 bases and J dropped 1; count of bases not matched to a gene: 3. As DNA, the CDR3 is TGTGCCAGCAGCTTAGAAGCGGGAGGGTCCTACAATGAGCAGTTCTTC. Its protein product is CASSLEAGGSYNEQFF.

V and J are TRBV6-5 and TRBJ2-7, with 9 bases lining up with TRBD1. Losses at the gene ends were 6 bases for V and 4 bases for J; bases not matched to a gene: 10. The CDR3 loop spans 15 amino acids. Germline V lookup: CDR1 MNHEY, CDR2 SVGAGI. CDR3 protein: CASRQTGGGRYEQYF. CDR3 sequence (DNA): TGTGCCAGCAGGCAGACAGGGGGGGGCCGGTACGAGCAGTACTTC.

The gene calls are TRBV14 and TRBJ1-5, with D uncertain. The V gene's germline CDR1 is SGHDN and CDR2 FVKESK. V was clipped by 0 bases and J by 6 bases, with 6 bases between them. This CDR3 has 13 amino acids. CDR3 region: CASSQERGQPQHF. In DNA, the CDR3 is TGTGCCAGCAGCCAAGAACGGGGTCAGCCCCAGCATTTT.

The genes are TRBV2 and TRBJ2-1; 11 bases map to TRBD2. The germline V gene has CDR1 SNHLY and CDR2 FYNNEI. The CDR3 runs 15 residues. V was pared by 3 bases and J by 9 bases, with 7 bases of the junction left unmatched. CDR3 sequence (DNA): TGTGCCAGCAGTGATGGTTTTAGCGGGAGGGGTGAGCAGTTCTTC. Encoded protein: CASSDGFSGRGEQFF.

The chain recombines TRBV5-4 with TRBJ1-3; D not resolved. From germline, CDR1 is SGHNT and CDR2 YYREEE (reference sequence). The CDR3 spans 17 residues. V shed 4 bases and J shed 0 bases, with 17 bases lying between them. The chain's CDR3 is CASSPYAPSSSGNTIYF. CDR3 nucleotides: TGTGCCAGCAGCCCCTACGCCCCCTCGAGCTCTGGAAACACCATATATTTT.